This T cell receptor (beta chain) was identified in a study of shared clonotypes between healthy human individuals. This clone was found a few times. The protocol was immunoSEQ multiplex PCR, while the TCRdb copy is restricted to in-frame clones and leaves out a portion. Altogether approximately 940,000 clones are present, around three quarters being singletons, with the ten largest covering about 1.5%. The V gene end was trimmed by 4 bases and the J gene end by 3 bases; junction bases not matched to a gene: 9. CDR1 is SGHDT and CDR2 is YYEEEE in the germline V gene. The CDR3 totals 15 residues. The rearrangement uses TRBV5-6 and TRBJ2-7; TRBD2 matches 8 bases. The sequence was collected from a man between 18 and 29 years old in good health. Sample: memory CD4+ T cells sorted from blood. Subset reported: CD45RA-negative fraction. CDR3 nucleotide sequence: TGTGCCAGCAGCCTAAGGAGCGGGAGTATCTACGAGCAGTACTTC. It is translated as CASSLRSGSIYEQYF.